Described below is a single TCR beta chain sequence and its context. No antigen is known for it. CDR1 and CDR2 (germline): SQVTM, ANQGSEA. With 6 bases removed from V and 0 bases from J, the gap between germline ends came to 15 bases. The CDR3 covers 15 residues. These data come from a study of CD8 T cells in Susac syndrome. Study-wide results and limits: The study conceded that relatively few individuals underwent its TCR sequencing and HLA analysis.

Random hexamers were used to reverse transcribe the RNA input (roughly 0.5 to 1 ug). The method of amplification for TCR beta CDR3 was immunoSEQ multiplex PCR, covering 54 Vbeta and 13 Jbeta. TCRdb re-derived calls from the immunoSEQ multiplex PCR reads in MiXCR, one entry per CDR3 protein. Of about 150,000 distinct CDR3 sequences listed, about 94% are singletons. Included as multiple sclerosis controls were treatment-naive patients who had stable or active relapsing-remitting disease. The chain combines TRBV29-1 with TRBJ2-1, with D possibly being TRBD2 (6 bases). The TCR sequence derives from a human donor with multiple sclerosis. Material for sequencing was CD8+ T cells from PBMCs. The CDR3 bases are TGCAGCGTCACGGGCGGGATATTCTCCTACAATGAGCAGTTCTTC. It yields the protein CSVTGGIFSYNEQFF.